This T cell receptor beta chain was recorded in a study of neurological immune-mediated disorders (dated by TCRdb to between 2018 and 2020). For the wider study: Peripheral blood TCR-beta repertoires from HTLV-I-associated myelopathy (HAM/TSP) patients, multiple sclerosis patients and healthy controls were compared by UMI-based sequencing. The cohort comprised 60 to 75 subjects: roughly 15 HAM/TSP patients, 35 or so multiple sclerosis patients and some 20 healthy controls. The roughly 110 TCR-beta libraries covered PBMC samples along with longitudinal samples, technical triplicates, and paired sorted CD4+ and CD8+ T-cell subsets.

This clonotype was seen repeatedly, ten times or more. This clone's antigen is unknown. Base qualities are not recorded, but no much larger clone differs from it by a single base. cDNA synthesis used template-switch 5'RACE with a primer carrying a 10-nucleotide random unique molecular identifier tagging each TCR transcript. Over 180 million TCR-beta sequences, covering 15-18 subjects, were produced in each sequencing run. The RNeasy kit was used for extraction of total RNA. Using the KAPA Real-time Library Amplification kit, TCR-beta VDJ regions were amplified with primers for the TCR constant region and the 5'RACE anchor. A first PCR added sample indexes and Illumina adaptors, after which a second PCR increased the library yield. The roughly 650 bp TCR product was size-selected on a 2% E-gel SizeSelection system after Ampure bead purification. Before pooling, libraries had their quality checked on a Bioanalyzer, their concentration measured with Qubit, and their quantity determined with the Kapa Library Quantification kit. An Illumina HiSeq 2500 was used to sequence the libraries paired-end at 2 x 150 bp. To increase sequence diversity, roughly 24-32% phiX was spiked into each library pool. The original methods were these. Quality-filtered reads were processed with the UMI-based MiGEC pipeline, which removed over 80% of raw TCR sequences during error correction. IMGT germline references were used for aligning VDJ genes, and each clonotype was defined as a unique CDR3 amino acid sequence together with its V-J genes. Clonal expansion, Shannon diversity and CDR3 relatedness (CalcPairwiseDistances, ClusterSamples) were evaluated with VDJtools, and phylogenetic trees were built with CLCbio workbench. Using coefficient-of-variation modelling across technical triplicates, the study counted a clone as expanded if it had at least 8 unique UMIs. TCRdb passed the public sequencing reads through fastp at Q25 and MiXCR, retaining productive beta sequences. Rows are combined by CDR3 protein, so each entry shows the most common genes and DNA. The V and J calls reflect TCRdb's pipeline rather than the authors' work. This sample gives approximately 50,000 distinct CDR3 sequences in total; around 10% of them show up just once. Approximately 5.3% of the sample belongs to the ten largest clones.

For unsorted PBMC libraries, 2 million PBMCs were used after storage in RNAlater at -80 degrees C until RNA extraction. Peripheral blood underwent Ficoll-Hypaque density gradient centrifugation to isolate PBMCs, which were then cryopreserved in liquid nitrogen. The investigation overall reported the following: The highest TCR clonal expansion was observed in HAM/TSP patients, whereas the lowest was observed in MS patients, even when compared with healthy controls. No identical CDR3 amino acid sequences were found to be shared among expanded clones across subjects, suggesting that TCR-beta repertoires were private in all groups.

The sample taken for sequencing was PBMCs. This sequence originates from a man aged 65-85 years with HTLV-1-associated myelopathy (HAM/TSP).

In nucleotide form, the sequence is TGTGCCAGCAGTTTTGTGATCGATCTAGCCAAAAACATTCAGTACTTC. This translates into CASSFVIDLAKNIQYF. Rearrangement joined TRBV12-3 or TRBV12-4 to TRBJ2-4; the D segment cannot be called with confidence. Trimming removed 3 bases from V and 0 bases from J, leaving 12 bases between the germline ends. The cysteine opens and the phenylalanine closes a CDR3 of 16 amino acids. Only the CDR3 region is kept as DNA, spanning 48 bases read in frame from base 1.